A selection of T cell receptor beta chains follows, all from one sample in a study of shared clonotypes between healthy human individuals. Generated by immunoSEQ multiplex PCR, the TCRdb table keeps only in-frame clones and is missing some. Here the sample spans hundreds of thousands of clones, 70% to 80% being singletons. Source material: PBMCs. The origin of the receptors is a woman in her thirties or forties in good health. Some clones in this sample may be carry-over from other donors' samples. CDR3s include the opening cysteine and the closing phenylalanine or tryptophan. The D gene is left open where the match is weak. Some rows mark clone size as missing; the rest say once, few, many or name a class of expanded clone.

TGTGCCAGCAGCCCGACTAGCGGGAGGCCCCGGAATGAGCAGTACTTC	CASSPTSGRPRNEQYF	TRBD2	-	TRBV4-2	TRBJ2-7
TGTGCCAGCAGCTCATCGACAGGAGTCTATGGCTACACCTTC	CASSSSTGVYGYTF	-	-	TRBV9	TRBJ1-2
TGTGCCAGCATCGAAGGACGGGGAAACACCGGGGAGCTGTTTTTT	CASIEGRGNTGELFF	-	-	TRBV6-6	TRBJ2-2
TGTGCCAGCAGCTTAGACGTCAGGAGTTTCTATGGCTACACCTTC	CASSLDVRSFYGYTF	-	-	TRBV7-9	TRBJ1-2
TGTGCCAGCAGCTTAGGTTTCGCGTCATCTAACTATGGCTACACCTTC	CASSLGFASSNYGYTF	-	few	TRBV7-3	TRBJ1-2
TGTGCCAGCAGCAACGGACTAGCGGGATTTCCTAATGAGCAGTTCTTC	CASSNGLAGFPNEQFF	TRBD2	-	TRBV14	TRBJ2-1
TGTGCCAGCAGTTTATTGACTAGCGGGAGTAACGGGGAGCTGTTTTTT	CASSLLTSGSNGELFF	TRBD2	few	TRBV28	TRBJ2-2
TGTGCCAGCAGCTTAAGACTAGCGGGAGGAATTTACGAGCAGTACTTC	CASSLRLAGGIYEQYF	TRBD2	once	TRBV5-6	TRBJ2-7
TGTGCCAGTTCCCGGGACGGGAACACTGAAGCTTTCTTT	CASSRDGNTEAFF	-	few	TRBV28	TRBJ1-1
TGCGCCAGCAGCTCCGGACAGGGGGATACGCAGTATTTT	CASSSGQGDTQYF	TRBD1	few	TRBV5-1	TRBJ2-3
TGTGCCAGACCCCGGTCAGGGTCCTCTGAAGCTTTCTTT	CARPRSGSSEAFF	-	once	TRBV6-5	TRBJ1-1
TGTGCCAGCAGCTTAGCGGCAGTATGGGAGACCCAGTACTTC	CASSLAAVWETQYF	-	few	TRBV7-8	TRBJ2-5
TGCAGCGCCGCCTTTAGCGGGAATTACAATGAGCAGTTCTTC	CSAAFSGNYNEQFF	TRBD2	-	TRBV29-1	TRBJ2-1
TGTGCCAGCAGGAACCCAGCGATGGAGGGTGAGCAGTTCTTC	CASRNPAMEGEQFF	-	-	TRBV11-2	TRBJ2-1
TGTGCCAGCAGTGGCCCCCTGGAGAACTCCTACGAGCAGTACTTC	CASSGPLENSYEQYF	-	-	TRBV7-8	TRBJ2-7
TGTGCCAGCAGCTTGGGGCTAGCGGGGACCCACAATGAGCAGTTCTTC	CASSLGLAGTHNEQFF	TRBD2	once	TRBV5-6	TRBJ2-1
TGTGCCAGCAGTCAAGGGACAGGGGTCGATCACACTGAAGCTTTCTTT	CASSQGTGVDHTEAFF	TRBD1	-	TRBV27	TRBJ1-1
TGTGCTAGTGGTTTGGGATGGGGAACCGAGCAGTACTTC	CASGLGWGTEQYF	-	-	TRBV12-5	TRBJ2-7
TGTGCCAGCAGCTTAGATCCCGTGTCGGCTAGCGGTCTATGGTACAATGAGCAGTTCTTC	CASSLDPVSASGLWYNEQFF	TRBD2	-	TRBV11-3	TRBJ2-1
TGTGCCAGCAGCCCGACGGGATTTGCCGGGACACTCAATGAGCAGTTCTTC	CASSPTGFAGTLNEQFF	-	few	TRBV7-3	TRBJ2-1
TGTGCCAGCAGTCCTACGACAGGGGGGTACACTGAAGCTTTCTTT	CASSPTTGGYTEAFF	TRBD1	-	TRBV27	TRBJ1-1
TGCAGTGCTAGGGGCACGTATGGCTACACCTTC	CSARGTYGYTF	-	few	TRBV20-1	TRBJ1-2
TGTGCCAGCAGAACCGGGACAGTGACGGGCTACACCTTC	CASRTGTVTGYTF	TRBD1	-	TRBV28	TRBJ1-2
TGTGCCAGCAGTCCATTGGGGGGGAGAGCAACTAATGAAAAACTGTTTTTT	CASSPLGGRATNEKLFF	-	-	TRBV28	TRBJ1-4
TGTGCCAGCACCCGTGGGGAAGGGTTGGCTTTCTTT	CASTRGEGLAFF	-	few	TRBV5-6	TRBJ1-1
TGCGCCAGCAGCCCTTGGACTAGGGAGGGAGAGACCCAGTACTTC	CASSPWTREGETQYF	TRBD2	-	TRBV5-1	TRBJ2-5
TGTGCCAGCAGTGAAGCGCCAGGACAGGGTGTCACCATATATTTT	CASSEAPGQGVTIYF	TRBD1	-	TRBV6-1	TRBJ1-3
TGTGCCAGCAGACCGACAGGGGGGGGCTATGGCTACACCTTC	CASRPTGGGYGYTF	TRBD1	few	TRBV28	TRBJ1-2
TGTGCCAGCCCCTCCATAAACTACGAGCAGTACTTC	CASPSINYEQYF	-	-	TRBV6-1	TRBJ2-7
TGTGCCAGCAGGGCTCCCTACGAGCAGTACTTC	CASRAPYEQYF	-	-	TRBV28	TRBJ2-7
TGTGCCAGCAGCACTAGCGGCACCGCGGCAGATACGCAGTATTTT	CASSTSGTAADTQYF	TRBD2	-	TRBV11-1	TRBJ2-3
TGTGCCACAACGGGACAGAGCTCCTACGAGCAGTACTTC	CATTGQSSYEQYF	TRBD1	few	TRBV6-6	TRBJ2-7
TGTGCCAGTAGTATAGATCTTCGGGACAGAGGCTACGAGCAGTACTTC	CASSIDLRDRGYEQYF	TRBD1	once	TRBV19	TRBJ2-7
TGTGCCAGCAGCTACCTGGGTGGAAGTTCATACAATGAGCAGTTCTTC	CASSYLGGSSYNEQFF	-	once	TRBV7-3	TRBJ2-1
TGTGCCAGCAGTTTAAGGCTCTTGACAGGGCATGGCTACACCTTC	CASSLRLLTGHGYTF	TRBD1	-	TRBV28	TRBJ1-2
TGTGCCAGCAGCTTGGAGGCCGCGGCGAAACTGTTTTTT	CASSLEAAAKLFF	-	few	TRBV5-5	TRBJ1-4
TGTGCCAGCAGCAAGCCCTTCGGGGGCGCTGGAAACACCATATATTTT	CASSKPFGGAGNTIYF	-	-	TRBV21-1	TRBJ1-3
TGTGCCAGCAGCTCCCCAGAGAGGGGTGACACTGAAGCTTTCTTT	CASSSPERGDTEAFF	-	-	TRBV7-8	TRBJ1-1
TGCAGCGTTGAGTTAGCGGGAAGCTCCTACAATGAGCAGTTCTTC	CSVELAGSSYNEQFF	TRBD2	few	TRBV29-1	TRBJ2-1